This entry describes one TCR beta chain. In its sample, this clone was seen a few times. This receptor's antigen is unknown. The input lacks base qualities; no much larger clone sits a single base away. Repertoires were sampled repeatedly over the course of chemoradiotherapy so that clonal expansion in the tumor microenvironment could be followed. This specimen comes from a study of chemoradiotherapy in HPV16-positive cancers (dated by TCRdb to between 2021 and 2022). For the wider study: Using functional T-cell assays on cells from a couple of HPV16-positive patients, the researchers defined candidate HPV-specific T-cell clones and common TCR motifs. Whether T-cell immunity against the HPV oncoproteins E6 and E7 changes during chemoradiotherapy and whether survival is affected by this immunity were examined in the study. Next, the candidate HPV-specific TCRs and motifs were followed in TCR repertoires from about 90 patients with HPV-related cancers. General conclusions and limits of the study: Expansion of candidate HPV-specific clones and E7-related TCR motifs was observed in the tumor microenvironment during treatment, whereas no such expansion was observed for non-HPV-specific T cells. The functional definition of HPV-specific T cells was derived from only two HPV16-positive patients, and the survival association was reported for HPV16-positive patients. In HPV16-positive patients, expansion of HPV-responsive T cells during chemoradiotherapy was associated with improved recurrence-free survival.

Library prep was done by the immunoSEQ multiplex PCR assay. In its TCRdb copy, this immuneACCESS table keeps in-frame sequences only and misses some clones. Where compared with another copy, unresolved V genes explain less than half of these, and the others have no known cause. This sample holds more than 1,000 clones; 81% were observed only once. The top ten hold about 14% of the sample. The CDR3 spans 13 residues, from the cysteine through the phenylalanine. Just the 39-base CDR3 DNA is kept, in frame starting at base 1. Based on the germline V gene, the CDR1 and CDR2 sequences are SGHNT and YENEEA. V is shortened by 0 bases, J by 11 bases, and the region joining them spans 8 bases.

The sample was tumor tissue, taken from a patient who underwent chemoradiotherapy. Recombination connected TRBV11-3 to TRBJ1-6; the D segment cannot be called with confidence. The clonotype originates from a human donor with HPV-associated anogenital cancer. The nucleotides are TGTGCCAGCAGCTTAGATAGCCGGGCACCCCTCCACTTT. This sequence encodes CASSLDSRAPLHF.